This T cell receptor (beta chain) was obtained from a study of T cell responses to AZD1222 COVID-19 vaccine. This clone was detected only a few times. The target antigen is unknown. V lost 0 bases, J lost 7 bases, and 15 bases lay in between. Germline V gives CDR1 SGHTA, CDR2 FQGNSA. The CDR3 is 15 residues long. Assay used: immunoSEQ multiplex PCR; TCRdb lists only in-frame clones, some missing. The data contain fewer than 120,000 clones, roughly 92% of them singletons. Overall study results and limits: Repertoires were obtained solely post-peak T cell response. Spike-specific TCR breadth and depth grew following two AZD1222 doses. Possibly, clonal diversity was underestimated; donors were largely white British and included more females. CD4 TCRs covered the whole spike, strongest at regions 160-218 and 743-854.

This receptor was taken from an adult who received the AZD1222 COVID-19 vaccine. The sequenced sample was peripheral blood, obtained 28 days after the second AZD1222 dose. The V and J genes are TRBV7-2 and TRBJ1-1, with D tentatively TRBD1 (5 bases). As DNA, the CDR3 is TGTGCCAGCAGCTTAGCATCTGGGCAGGGTGGTGAAGCTTTCTTT. It specifies CASSLASGQGGEAFF. Looking up the rest from reference TRBV7-2 and TRBJ1-1 gives the full variable domain: GAGVSQSPSNKVTEKGKDVELRCDPISGHTALYWYRQSLGQGLEFLIYFQGNSAPDKSGLPSDRFSAERTGGSVSTLTIQRTQQEDSAVYLCASSLASGQGGEAFFGQGTRLTVV.